This record covers a single T cell receptor (beta chain). Its cognate antigen has yet to be identified. The final CDR3 position lacks the conserved phenylalanine or tryptophan, pointing to a likely read error. The limits of the CDR3 on the DNA are not certain, so only TCRdb's listed CDR3 is given. The data stem from a study of MAIT cells during Salmonella Paratyphi A infection (dated by TCRdb to the late 2010s). Background on the whole study: A single dose of 1-5x10^3 CFU of S. Paratyphi A strain NVGH308 was swallowed by adult volunteers aged 18 to 60. Starting at diagnosis, diagnosed volunteers were given ciprofloxacin 500 mg twice a day for 14 days.

Sample time point, as interpreted from the label and publication: after infection, following antibiotic treatment. MAIT cells, defined as Valpha7.2+ CD161+ T cells, were identified and sorted by flow cytometry. Circulating MAIT cell TCRbeta repertoires were profiled longitudinally in several volunteers in whom enteric fever developed after controlled oral challenge with live Salmonella Paratyphi A. MAIT cell samples were contributed by each diagnosed volunteer at pre-infection, mid-infection and post-infection timepoints. Enteric fever was diagnosed as Paratyphi A bacteremia and/or persistent fever above 38 °C lasting more than 12 hours. Diagnosis of infection in challenged volunteers occurred between day 4 and day 7 after challenge. Between about 4,500 and 10,000 MAIT cells per sample were sorted directly into RNAqueous-Micro lysis buffer for RNA extraction. Lymphoprep gradient centrifugation was used to isolate peripheral blood mononuclear cells from blood samples and leukocyte cones. Cells were sorted on either a BD FACSAria Fusion or a BD FACSAria III sorter.

Based on the germline V gene, the CDR1 and CDR2 sequences are KGHDR and SFDVKD. Termini included, the CDR3 measures 15 amino acids. Overall results and qualifications from the work: The availability of volunteer samples limited the sample sizes, but these sizes were considered adequate to detect differences between groups. MAIT cell TRBV usage was oligoclonal with a preference for TRBV20 and TRBV6, and infection did not appear to change this usage. More expansion or contraction among the top five MAIT clonotypes was shown in diagnosed volunteers than in healthy controls (approximately 0.53 versus 0.13), suggesting infection-driven repertoire reshaping. A significant decrease in the space occupied by over-represented MAIT clonotypes was found from baseline to mid-infection (about 0.15 to 0.10), whereas no significant post-infection difference was found.

Receptor amplification or capture employed 5' RACE. TCRbeta was amplified by two rounds of PCR with Phusion High-Fidelity polymerase, and sample-specific barcodes were added in the primers. To build the TCRbeta libraries, template-switch cDNA synthesis was carried out using SMARTScribe reverse transcriptase along with a TRBC-specific primer. After barcoding, samples were pooled and then prepared using the NEBNext Ultra DNA Library Prep Kit for Illumina. The libraries were sequenced on an Illumina MiSeq using the MiSeq reagent kit v2, 300 cycles. The paper's processing steps were these. Reads were demultiplexed by barcode with Jemultiplexer and were aligned with MiTCR using default parameters. VDJtools filtered out non-functional sequences; clonotypes were defined by amino acid sequence, with frequencies based on assigned sequence reads. The clonal space homeostasis analysis grouped clonotypes by frequency into over-represented (0.05-1), large, medium and small bins. Starting from the raw public reads, TCRdb applied fastp trimming at Q25, assembled clones with MiXCR and retained in-frame beta chains. Rows matching on CDR3 protein sequence are summarized as one entry with the most common DNA and genes. What appears here as the V and J calls and clone size reflects TCRdb's work, not the paper's. Counted in this sample were 450 to 700 distinct CDR3 sequences; approximately 27% of them appeared once. The leading ten clones occupy roughly 25% of the sample.

This clonotype originated in a person aged 18-70 years who was deliberately infected with Salmonella Paratyphi A in a paratyphoid fever challenge study. The chain joins TRBV24-1 to TRBJ2-2; TRBD2, the table's D call, was not compared with the DNA. The sequencing used MAIT cells from blood, collected at the last sampling point of the challenge study. The CDR3 sequence is CATSDFGRATGELCG.